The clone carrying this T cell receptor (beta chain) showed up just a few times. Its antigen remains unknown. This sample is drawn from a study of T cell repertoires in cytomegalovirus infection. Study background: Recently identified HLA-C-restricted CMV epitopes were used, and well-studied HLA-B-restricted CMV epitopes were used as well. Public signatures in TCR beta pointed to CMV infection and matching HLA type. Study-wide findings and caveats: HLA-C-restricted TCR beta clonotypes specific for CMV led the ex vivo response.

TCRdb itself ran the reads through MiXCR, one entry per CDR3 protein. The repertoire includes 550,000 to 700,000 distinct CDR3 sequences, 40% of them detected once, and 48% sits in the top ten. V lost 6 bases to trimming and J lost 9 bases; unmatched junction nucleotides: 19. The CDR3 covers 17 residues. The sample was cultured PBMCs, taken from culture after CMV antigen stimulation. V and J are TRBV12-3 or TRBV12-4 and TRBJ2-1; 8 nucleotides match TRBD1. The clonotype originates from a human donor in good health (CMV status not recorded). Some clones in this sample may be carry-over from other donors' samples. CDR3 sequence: CASRPSEAGGPRAEQFF. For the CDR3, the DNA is TGTGCCAGCAGGCCCTCCGAGGCAGGGGGCCCTAGAGCTGAGCAGTTCTTC.